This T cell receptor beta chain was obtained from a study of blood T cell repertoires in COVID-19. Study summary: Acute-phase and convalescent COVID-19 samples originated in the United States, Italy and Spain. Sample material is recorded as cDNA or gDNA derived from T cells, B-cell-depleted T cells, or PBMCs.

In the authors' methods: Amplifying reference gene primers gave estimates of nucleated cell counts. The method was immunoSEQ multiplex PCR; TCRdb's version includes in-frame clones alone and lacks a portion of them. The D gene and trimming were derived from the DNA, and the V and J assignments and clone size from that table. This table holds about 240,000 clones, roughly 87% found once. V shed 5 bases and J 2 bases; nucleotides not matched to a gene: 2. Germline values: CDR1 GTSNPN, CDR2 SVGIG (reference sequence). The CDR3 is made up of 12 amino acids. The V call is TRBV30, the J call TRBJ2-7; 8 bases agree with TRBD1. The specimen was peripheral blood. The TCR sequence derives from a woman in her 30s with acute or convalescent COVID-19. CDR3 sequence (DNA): TGTGCCTGGGCAGGGGGCGCCTACGAGCAGTACTTC. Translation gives CAWAGGAYEQYF.